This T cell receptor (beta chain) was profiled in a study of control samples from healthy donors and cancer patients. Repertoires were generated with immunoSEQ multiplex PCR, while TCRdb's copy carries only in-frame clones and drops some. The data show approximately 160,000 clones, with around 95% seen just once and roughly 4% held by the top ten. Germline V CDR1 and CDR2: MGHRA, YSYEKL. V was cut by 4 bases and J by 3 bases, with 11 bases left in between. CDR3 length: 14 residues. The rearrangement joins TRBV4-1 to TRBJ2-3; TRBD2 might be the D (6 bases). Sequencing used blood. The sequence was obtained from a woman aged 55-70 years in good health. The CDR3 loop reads CASSLEGRTDTQYF. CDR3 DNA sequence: TGCGCCAGCAGCCTCGAGGGGAGGACAGATACGCAGTATTTT.